Described below is a single TCR beta chain sequence and its context. Its antigen is as yet unknown. The study built unsorted libraries from 2 million PBMCs kept at -80 C. This specimen comes from a study of neurological immune-mediated disorders. Notes on the study in general: HTLV-1-associated myelopathy led in TCR clonal expansion, while multiple sclerosis ranked lowest, below healthy controls.

TCRdb passed the 5' RACE reads through MiXCR, listing each CDR3 protein once. The sample carries some 50,000 distinct CDR3 sequences, roughly 24% recorded once. The TCR originated in a woman in her seventies in good health. Material: PBMCs.

In nucleotides, the CDR3 is TGTGCCACCAGGGGGGGCCCAACGAACACCGGGGAGCTGTTTTTT. Translated: CATRGGPTNTGELFF. The chain carries TRBV24-1 and TRBJ2-2, with D perhaps assigned TRBD1 or TRBD2 (6 bases each). Germline loops: CDR1 KGHDR, CDR2 SFDVKD. Deletions cut 7 bases from V and 0 bases from J, with 11 bases between. The CDR3 is made up of 15 amino acids.